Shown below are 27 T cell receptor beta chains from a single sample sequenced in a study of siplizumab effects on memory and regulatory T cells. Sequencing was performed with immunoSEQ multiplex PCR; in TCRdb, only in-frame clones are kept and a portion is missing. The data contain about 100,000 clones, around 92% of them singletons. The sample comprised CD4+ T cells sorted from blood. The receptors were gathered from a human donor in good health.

The CDR3 here is CASSEWGKNTEAFF. The CDR3 DNA is TGTGCCAGCAGTGAATGGGGGAAGAACACTGAAGCTTTCTTT. The gene calls are TRBV25-1 and TRBJ1-1, with D perhaps TRBD1 (5 bases). V lost 1 base and J 1 base, leaving 7 bases between the germline ends. This CDR3 has 14 amino acids. Germline values: CDR1 MGHDK, CDR2 SYGVNS.

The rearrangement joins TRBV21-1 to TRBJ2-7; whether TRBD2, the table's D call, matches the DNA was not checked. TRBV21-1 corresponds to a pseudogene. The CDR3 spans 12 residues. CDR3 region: CASREGSYEQYF. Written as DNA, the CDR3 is TGTGCCAGCAGGGAGGGCTCCTACGAGCAGTACTTC.

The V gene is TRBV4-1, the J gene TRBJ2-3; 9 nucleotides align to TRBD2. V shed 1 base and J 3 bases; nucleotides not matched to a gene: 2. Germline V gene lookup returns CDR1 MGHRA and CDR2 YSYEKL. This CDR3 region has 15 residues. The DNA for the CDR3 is TGCGCCAGCAGCCAAGGGAGCGGGGGGACAGATACGCAGTATTTT. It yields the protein CASSQGSGGTDTQYF.

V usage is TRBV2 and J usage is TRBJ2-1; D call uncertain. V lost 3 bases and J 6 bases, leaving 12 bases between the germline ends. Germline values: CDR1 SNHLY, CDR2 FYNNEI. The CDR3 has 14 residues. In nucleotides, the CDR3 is TGTGCCAGCAGTGACTCCCAAGCAGGCAATGAGCAGTTCTTC. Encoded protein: CASSDSQAGNEQFF.

The DNA of the CDR3 is TGTGCCAGCAGTTCACCGGACAGATACGAGCAGTACTTC. Its protein product is CASSSPDRYEQYF. The J gene is TRBJ2-7, the V gene TRBV28, with D perhaps TRBD1 (6 bases). Germline CDR1 MDHEN, CDR2 SYDVKM. Trimming removed 4 bases at V and 4 bases at J, with 11 bases between. This CDR3 comprises 13 residues.

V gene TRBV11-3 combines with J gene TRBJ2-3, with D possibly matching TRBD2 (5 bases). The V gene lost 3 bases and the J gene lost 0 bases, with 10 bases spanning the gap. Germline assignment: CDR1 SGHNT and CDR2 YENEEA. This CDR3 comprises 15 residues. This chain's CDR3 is CASSFGRTSTDTQYF. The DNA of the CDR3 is TGTGCCAGCAGCTTTGGGAGAACTAGCACAGATACGCAGTATTTT.

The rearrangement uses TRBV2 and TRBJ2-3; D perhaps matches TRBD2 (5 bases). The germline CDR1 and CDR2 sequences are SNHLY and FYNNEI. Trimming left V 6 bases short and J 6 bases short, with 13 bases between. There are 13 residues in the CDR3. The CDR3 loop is CASSFTRSDTQYF. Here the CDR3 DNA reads TGTGCCAGCAGCTTTACTAGGTCTGATACGCAGTATTTT. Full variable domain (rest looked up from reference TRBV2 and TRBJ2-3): EPEVTQTPSHQVTQMGQEVILRCVPISNHLYFYWYRQILGQKVEFLVSFYNNEISEKSEIFDDQFSVERPDGSNFTLKIRSTKLEDSAMYFCASSFTRSDTQYFGPGTRLTVL.

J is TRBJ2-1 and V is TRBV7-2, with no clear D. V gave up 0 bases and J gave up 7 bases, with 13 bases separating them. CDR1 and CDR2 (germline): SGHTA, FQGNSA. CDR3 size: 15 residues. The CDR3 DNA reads TGTGCCAGCAGCTTAGCCGGCCGCCTTTGGAATGAGCAGTTCTTC. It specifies CASSLAGRLWNEQFF.

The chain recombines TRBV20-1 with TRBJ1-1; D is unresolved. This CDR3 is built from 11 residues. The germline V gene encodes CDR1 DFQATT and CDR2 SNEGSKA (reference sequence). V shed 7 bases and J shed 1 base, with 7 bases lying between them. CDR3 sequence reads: CSGRRNTEAFF. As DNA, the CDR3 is TGCAGTGGTCGTAGGAACACTGAAGCTTTCTTT.

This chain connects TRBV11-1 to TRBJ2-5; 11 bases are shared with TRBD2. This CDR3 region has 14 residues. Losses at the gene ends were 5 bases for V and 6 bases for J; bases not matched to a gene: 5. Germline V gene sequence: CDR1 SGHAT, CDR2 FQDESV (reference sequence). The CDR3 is CASSLLAGGKTQYF. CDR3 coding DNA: TGTGCCAGCAGCCTTCTAGCGGGGGGAAAGACCCAGTACTTC.

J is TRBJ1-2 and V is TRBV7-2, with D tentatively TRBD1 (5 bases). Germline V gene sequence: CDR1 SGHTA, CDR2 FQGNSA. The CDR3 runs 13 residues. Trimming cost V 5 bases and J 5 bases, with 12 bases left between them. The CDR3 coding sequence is TGTGCCAGCAGCAGAGGAGGGGCTTATGGCTACACCTTC. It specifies CASSRGGAYGYTF.

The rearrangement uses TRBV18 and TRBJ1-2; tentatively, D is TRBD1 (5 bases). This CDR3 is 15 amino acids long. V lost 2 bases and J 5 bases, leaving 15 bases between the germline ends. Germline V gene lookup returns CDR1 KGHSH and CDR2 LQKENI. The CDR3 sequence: CASSPEEGEVYGYTF. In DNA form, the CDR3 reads TGTGCCAGCTCACCAGAAGAAGGGGAGGTGTATGGCTACACCTTC. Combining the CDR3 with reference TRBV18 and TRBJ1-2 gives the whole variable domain NAGVMQNPRHLVRRRGQEARLRCSPMKGHSHVYWYRQLPEEGLKFMVYLQKENIIDESGMPKERFSAEFPKEGPSILRIQQVVRGDSAAYFCASSPEEGEVYGYTFGSGTRLTVV.

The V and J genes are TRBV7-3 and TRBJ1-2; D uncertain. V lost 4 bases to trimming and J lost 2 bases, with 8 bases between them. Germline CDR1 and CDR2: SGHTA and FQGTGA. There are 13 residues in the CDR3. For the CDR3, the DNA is TGTGCCAGCAGCTCAGACGGGAACTATGGCTACACCTTC. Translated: CASSSDGNYGYTF.

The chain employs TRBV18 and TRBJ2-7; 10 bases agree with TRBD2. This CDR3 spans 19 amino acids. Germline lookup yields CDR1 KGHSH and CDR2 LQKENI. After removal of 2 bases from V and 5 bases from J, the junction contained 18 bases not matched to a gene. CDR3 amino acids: CASSPASGGIYPNFHEQYF. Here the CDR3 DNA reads TGTGCCAGCTCACCAGCTAGCGGGGGAATATACCCTAACTTCCACGAGCAGTACTTC.

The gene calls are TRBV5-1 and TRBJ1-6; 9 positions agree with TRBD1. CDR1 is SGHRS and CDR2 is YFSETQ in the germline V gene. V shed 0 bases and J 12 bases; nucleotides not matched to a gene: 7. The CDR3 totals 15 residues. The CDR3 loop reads CASSLGTGVSEPLHF. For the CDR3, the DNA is TGCGCCAGCAGCTTGGGGACAGGGGTTAGCGAACCCCTCCACTTT.

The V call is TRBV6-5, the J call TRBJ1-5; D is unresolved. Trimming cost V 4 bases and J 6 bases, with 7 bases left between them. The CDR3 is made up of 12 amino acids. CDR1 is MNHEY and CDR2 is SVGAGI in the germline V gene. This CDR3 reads CASSSFLQPQHF. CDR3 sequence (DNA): TGTGCCAGCAGTTCCTTCCTTCAGCCCCAGCATTTT.

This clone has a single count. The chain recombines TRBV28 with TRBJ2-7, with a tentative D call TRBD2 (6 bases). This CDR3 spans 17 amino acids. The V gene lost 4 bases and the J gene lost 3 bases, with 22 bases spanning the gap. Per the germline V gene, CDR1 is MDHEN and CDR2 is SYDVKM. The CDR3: CASSSLRGSMNVYEQYF. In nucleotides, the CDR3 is TGTGCCAGCAGTTCCTTGCGGGGCTCCATGAATGTCTACGAGCAGTACTTC.

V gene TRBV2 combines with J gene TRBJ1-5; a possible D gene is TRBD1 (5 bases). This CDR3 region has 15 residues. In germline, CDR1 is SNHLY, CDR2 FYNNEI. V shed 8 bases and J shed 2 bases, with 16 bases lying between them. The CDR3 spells CASHQGRNGNQPQHF. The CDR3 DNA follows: TGTGCCAGCCACCAGGGAAGAAATGGCAATCAGCCCCAGCATTTT. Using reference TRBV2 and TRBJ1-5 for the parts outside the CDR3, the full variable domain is EPEVTQTPSHQVTQMGQEVILRCVPISNHLYFYWYRQILGQKVEFLVSFYNNEISEKSEIFDDQFSVERPDGSNFTLKIRSTKLEDSAMYFCASHQGRNGNQPQHFGDGTRLSIL.

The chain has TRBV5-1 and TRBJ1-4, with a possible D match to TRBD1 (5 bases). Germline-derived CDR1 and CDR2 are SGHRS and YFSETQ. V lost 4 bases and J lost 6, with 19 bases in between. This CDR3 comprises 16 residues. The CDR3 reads CASSRIIAGRDEKLFF. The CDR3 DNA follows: TGCGCCAGCAGCCGGATTATCGCGGGGCGAGATGAAAAACTGTTTTTT.

CDR3 coding DNA: TGTGCCAGCAGCTCCCACACCTTCCCCAATAATTCACCCCTCCACTTT. Amino acid sequence: CASSSHTFPNNSPLHF. The J gene is TRBJ1-6, the V gene TRBV5-5; D call uncertain. The V gene lost 3 bases and the J gene lost 5 bases, with 15 bases spanning the gap. CDR3 length: 16 residues. The germline gives CDR1 SGHKS, CDR2 YYEKEE (reference sequence).

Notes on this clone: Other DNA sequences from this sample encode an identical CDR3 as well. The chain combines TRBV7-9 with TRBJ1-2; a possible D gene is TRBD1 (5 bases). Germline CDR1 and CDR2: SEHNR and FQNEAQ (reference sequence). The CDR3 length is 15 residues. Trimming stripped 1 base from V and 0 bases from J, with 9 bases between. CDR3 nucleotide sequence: TGTGCCAGCAGCTTAGGACAGTCGCCTAACTATGGCTACACCTTC. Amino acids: CASSLGQSPNYGYTF.

In DNA form, the CDR3 reads TGCGCCAGCAGGGGGGGACAGGCCTCCTACGAGCAGTACTTC. Translated: CASRGGQASYEQYF. The chain combines TRBV4-1 with TRBJ2-7; 8 nucleotides match TRBD1. Trimming cost V 6 bases and J 0 bases; bases outside gene matches: 4. In germline, CDR1 is MGHRA, CDR2 YSYEKL. This CDR3 has 14 amino acids.

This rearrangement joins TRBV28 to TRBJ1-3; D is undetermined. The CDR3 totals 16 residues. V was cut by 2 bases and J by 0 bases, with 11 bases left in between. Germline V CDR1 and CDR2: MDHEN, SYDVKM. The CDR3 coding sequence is TGTGCCAGCAGTTTAGTGGCGCCAGTCTCTGGAAACACCATATATTTT. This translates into CASSLVAPVSGNTIYF.

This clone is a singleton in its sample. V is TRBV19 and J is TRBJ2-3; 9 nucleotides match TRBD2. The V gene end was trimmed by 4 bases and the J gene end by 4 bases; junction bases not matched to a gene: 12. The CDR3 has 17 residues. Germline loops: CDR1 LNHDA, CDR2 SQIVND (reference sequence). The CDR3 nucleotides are TGTGCCAGTAGTAACCTACGGACTAGCGCGGGGTCAGATACGCAGTATTTT. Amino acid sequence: CASSNLRTSAGSDTQYF. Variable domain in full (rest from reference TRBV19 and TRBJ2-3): DGGITQSPKYLFRKEGQNVTLSCEQNLNHDAMYWYRQDPGQGLRLIYYSQIVNDFQKGDIAEGYSVSREKKESFPLTVTSAQKNPTAFYLCASSNLRTSAGSDTQYFGPGTRLTVL.

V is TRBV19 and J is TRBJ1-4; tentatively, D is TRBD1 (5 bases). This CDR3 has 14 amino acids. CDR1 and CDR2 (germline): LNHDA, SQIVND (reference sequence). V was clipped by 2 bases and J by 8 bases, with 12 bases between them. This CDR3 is CASSIQGREEKLFF. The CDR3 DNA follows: TGTGCCAGTAGTATACAGGGAAGGGAGGAAAAACTGTTTTTT.

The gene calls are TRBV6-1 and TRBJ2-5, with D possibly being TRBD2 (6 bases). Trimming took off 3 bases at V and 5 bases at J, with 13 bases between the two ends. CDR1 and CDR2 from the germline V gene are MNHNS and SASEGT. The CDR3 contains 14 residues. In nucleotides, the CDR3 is TGTGCCAGCAGTGACCTAGGCGCGGGGGAGACCCAGTACTTC. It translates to CASSDLGAGETQYF.

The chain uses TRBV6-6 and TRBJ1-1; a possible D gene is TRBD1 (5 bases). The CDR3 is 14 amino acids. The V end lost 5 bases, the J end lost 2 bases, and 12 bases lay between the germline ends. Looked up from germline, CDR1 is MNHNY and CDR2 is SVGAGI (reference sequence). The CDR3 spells CASSVTRDNTEAFF. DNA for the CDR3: TGTGCCAGCAGTGTTACGAGGGACAACACTGAAGCTTTCTTT.